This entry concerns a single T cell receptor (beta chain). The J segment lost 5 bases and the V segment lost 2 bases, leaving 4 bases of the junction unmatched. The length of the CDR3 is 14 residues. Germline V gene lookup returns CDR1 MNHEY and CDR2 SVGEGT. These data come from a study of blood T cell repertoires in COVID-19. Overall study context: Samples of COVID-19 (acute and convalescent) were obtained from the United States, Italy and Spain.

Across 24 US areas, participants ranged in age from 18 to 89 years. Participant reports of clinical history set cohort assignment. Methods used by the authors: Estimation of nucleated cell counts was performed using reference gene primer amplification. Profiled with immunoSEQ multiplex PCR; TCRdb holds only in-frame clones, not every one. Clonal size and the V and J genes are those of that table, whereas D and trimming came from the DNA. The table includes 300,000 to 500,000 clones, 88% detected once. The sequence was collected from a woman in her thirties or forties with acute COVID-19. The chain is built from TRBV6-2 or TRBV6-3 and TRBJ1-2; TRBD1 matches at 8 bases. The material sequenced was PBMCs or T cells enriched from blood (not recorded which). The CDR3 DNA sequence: TGTGCCAGCAGTTACGAAACAGGGGGTTATGGCTACACCTTC. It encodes CASSYETGGYGYTF.